These 7 T cell receptor beta chains were sequenced from one sample in a study of Tregs in tolerant kidney transplant recipients. Related graft donors supplied nonmyeloablative bone marrow transplants, and mixed chimerism was transient. Clones were sequenced by immunoSEQ multiplex PCR, and TCRdb holds only the in-frame ones, with some missing. The data show about 52,000 clones, around 93% seen once. This material consisted of CD8+ T cells from blood (PBMCs), taken 24 months after the transplant. These receptor sequences come from a human patient who received a combined kidney and bone marrow transplant. Some T cells here may be from the graft donor.

This rearrangement joins TRBV4-1 to TRBJ1-3, with D possibly TRBD1 on 6 matching bases. Per germline, CDR1 MGHRA and CDR2 YSYEKL. V lost 8 bases and J 0 bases, leaving 20 bases between the germline ends. CDR3 length equals 17 residues. The CDR3 sequence: CASRGSGQSSSGNTIYF. DNA of the CDR3: TGCGCCAGCCGTGGTTCAGGACAGTCGAGCTCTGGAAACACCATATATTTT.

The CDR3 DNA reads as TGTGCCAGCAGCCTCTTGACTCCGGGAACTGGGGCTTTCTTT. Translation: CASSLLTPGTGAFF. V is TRBV7-9 and J is TRBJ1-1, with unresolved D. Germline loops: CDR1 SEHNR, CDR2 FQNEAQ (reference sequence). Trimming took 5 bases from V and 11 from J, leaving 21 bases between them. The CDR3 sequence is 14 residues long.

V and J are TRBV5-1 and TRBJ2-7; perhaps TRBD1 as D (6 bases). The CDR3 runs to 15 residues. Per the germline V gene, CDR1 is SGHRS and CDR2 is YFSETQ. V lost 0 bases, J lost 1 base, and 11 bases lay in between. The CDR3 nucleotides read TGCGCCAGCAGCTTGGTGACAGGTCTATCCTACGAGCAGTACTTC. Translated: CASSLVTGLSYEQYF. Full variable domain (outside the CDR3, taken from reference TRBV5-1 and TRBJ2-7): KAGVTQTPRYLIKTRGQQVTLSCSPISGHRSVSWYQQTPGQGLQFLFEYFSETQRNKGNFPGRFSGRQFSNSRSEMNVSTLELGDSALYLCASSLVTGLSYEQYFGPGTRLTVT.

The CDR3: CASRRGRLGQNTEAFF. The CDR3 DNA is TGTGCCAGCAGGCGGGGGCGTCTCGGCCAGAACACTGAAGCTTTCTTT. The chain is built from TRBV28 and TRBJ1-1, with D possibly TRBD1 on 6 matching bases. This CDR3 comprises 16 residues. V was pared by 6 bases and J by 1 base, with 18 bases between. Germline CDR1 and CDR2: MDHEN and SYDVKM.

The chain combines TRBV2 with TRBJ1-2; tentative D call: TRBD1 (5 bases). V was clipped by 1 base and J by 14 bases, with 8 bases between them. In germline, CDR1 is SNHLY, CDR2 FYNNEI. The CDR3 runs to 10 residues. The CDR3 protein is CASSEDRLTF. CDR3 DNA sequence: TGTGCCAGCAGTGAAGACAGGTTAACCTTC.

The chain has TRBV5-1 and TRBJ2-2; 7 positions agree with TRBD1. Unmatched junction bases numbered 13, after V lost 2 bases and J lost 6 bases. This CDR3 contains 17 residues. Germline V gene lookup returns CDR1 SGHRS and CDR2 YFSETQ. The CDR3 sequence: CASSFYARQGVPGELFF. The DNA for the CDR3 is TGCGCCAGCAGCTTTTATGCTCGGCAGGGGGTCCCCGGGGAGCTGTTTTTT. The full variable domain, with the rest looked up from reference TRBV5-1 and TRBJ2-2, is KAGVTQTPRYLIKTRGQQVTLSCSPISGHRSVSWYQQTPGQGLQFLFEYFSETQRNKGNFPGRFSGRQFSNSRSEMNVSTLELGDSALYLCASSFYARQGVPGELFFGEGSRLTVL.

The chain employs TRBV6-5 and TRBJ1-2; D is perhaps TRBD1 (5 bases). Per the germline V gene, CDR1 is MNHEY and CDR2 is SVGAGI. V lost 2 bases to trimming and J lost 12 bases, with 16 bases between them. The CDR3 length is 13 residues. CDR3 in amino acids: CASSYRLEAGHTF. The CDR3 DNA reads TGTGCCAGCAGTTACCGACTCGAAGCAGGGCACACCTTC.